The 5 T cell receptor beta chains listed next were all sequenced from one sample in a study of molecular identifiers for immune sequencing clone quantification. One entry per CDR3 protein, called by TCRdb with MiXCR from the PCR reads. Among around 460,000 distinct CDR3 sequences listed, around 25% were seen once. The sequenced sample consisted of naive CD8+ T cells from blood, with Jurkat cell RNA spiked in. Subset in this sample: FACS-sorted CD8+CD4-CCR7+CD45RA+ naive T cells. Source of these receptors: a human donor in good health. Some libraries in this study had Jurkat cell RNA spiked in.

The chain couples TRBV11-2 to TRBJ2-1, with D possibly matching TRBD2 (6 bases). CDR3 length equals 15 residues. V lost 5 bases to trimming and J lost 4 bases, with 15 bases between them. The germline gives CDR1 SGHAT, CDR2 FQNNGV. This CDR3 reads CASSHRGGEYNEQFF. The CDR3 region has the DNA TGTGCCAGCAGCCATCGAGGCGGGGAATACAATGAGCAGTTCTTC. The full variable domain, its missing parts supplied by reference TRBV11-2 and TRBJ2-1, is EAGVAQSPRYKIIEKRQSVAFWCNPISGHATLYWYQQILGQGPKLLIQFQNNGVVDDSQLPKDRFSAERLKGVDSTLKIQPAKLEDSAVYLCASSHRGGEYNEQFFGPGTRLTVL.

The genes are TRBV19 and TRBJ1-3; 7 nucleotides match TRBD1. The CDR3 consists of 17 residues. V was clipped by 6 bases and J by 0 bases; unmatched bases: 11. Germline V gives CDR1 LNHDA, CDR2 SQIVND (reference sequence). The DNA of the CDR3 is TGTGCCAGTAGCATTGGGGACAGTTTATACTCTGGAAACACCATATATTTT. Amino acid sequence: CASSIGDSLYSGNTIYF.

The chain joins TRBV5-6 to TRBJ2-7; 7 nucleotides line up with TRBD1. CDR1 and CDR2 (germline): SGHDT, YYEEEE. This CDR3 is 14 amino acids long. Trimming took 3 bases from V and 3 from J; bases not matched to a gene: 6. The DNA of the CDR3 is TGTGCCAGCAGCTGGGGGACAGCGCGCTACGAGCAGTACTTC. This codes for CASSWGTARYEQYF.

This clonotype was seen repeatedly, ten times or more. The CDR3 sequence is CASRPGQNYRRDTQYF. DNA of the CDR3: TGTGCCAGCAGACCGGGACAAAATTATCGGAGAGATACGCAGTATTTT. The chain combines TRBV28 with TRBJ2-3, with D perhaps TRBD1 (6 bases). The CDR3 runs to 16 residues. Germline CDR1 MDHEN, CDR2 SYDVKM. V lost 6 bases to trimming and J lost 5 bases, with 21 bases between them.

The chain has TRBV5-6 and TRBJ2-2, with D perhaps given as TRBD1 or TRBD2 (6 bases each). Germline assignment: CDR1 SGHDT and CDR2 YYEEEE. V lost 1 base and J 6 bases, leaving 19 bases between the germline ends. This CDR3 is built from 17 residues. The CDR3 region is CASSLNIGRGLAGELFF. CDR3 nucleotides: TGTGCCAGCAGCTTGAATATTGGCCGGGGGCTGGCCGGGGAGCTGTTTTTT.